Below are 7 T cell receptor beta chains sequenced from a single sample in a study of T cells in localized non-small cell lung cancer. Sequenced by immunoSEQ multiplex PCR; TCRdb stores in-frame clones only, minus some. Of around 30,000 clones detected, around 92% appear once; the ten largest clones hold around 4.2%. The sequencing here drew on peripheral blood mononuclear cells, taken before any cancer treatment. All receptors derive from a woman aged 40 to 75 with stage III lung adenocarcinoma.

In DNA form, the CDR3 reads TGTGCCAGCAGTTATCCAACGGGGCAAACTAGCAATCAGCCCCAGCATTTT. It codes for CASSYPTGQTSNQPQHF. The V and J genes are TRBV28 and TRBJ1-5; D possibly corresponds to TRBD1 (5 bases). Between the trimmed V and J ends, which lost 4 bases and 0 bases, there was a span of 16 bases. The CDR3 runs 17 residues. Per germline, CDR1 MDHEN and CDR2 SYDVKM.

V and J are TRBV4-1 and TRBJ1-6; no firm D call. The V end was cut by 2 bases, the J end by 9 bases, with 17 bases between. The CDR3 totals 16 residues. From germline, CDR1 is MGHRA and CDR2 YSYEKL. The DNA of the CDR3 is TGCGCCAGCAGCCAAAAGCACCCGGAGAACAGTTCACCCCTCCACTTT. Translated, it gives CASSQKHPENSSPLHF.

This clone was seen just once. The V gene is TRBV4-1, the J gene TRBJ2-1, with 12 bases that match TRBD2. The CDR3 is 14 residues long. The germline V gene has CDR1 MGHRA and CDR2 YSYEKL. J lost 15 bases, V lost 1 base, and 7 bases had no gene match. The CDR3 region is CASSQVLAGGPGFF. The CDR3 nucleotides read TGCGCCAGCAGCCAAGTTCTAGCGGGGGGGCCGGGGTTCTTC.

The chain has TRBV5-4 and TRBJ1-3; 9 nucleotides agree with TRBD1. The CDR3 loop spans 18 amino acids. With V trimmed by 3 bases and J by 2 bases, 12 bases remained unmatched. CDR1 and CDR2 (germline): SGHNT, YYREEE (reference sequence). CDR3 bases: TGTGCCAGCAGCTCTCGTGCGACTACAGGGGGCGCTGGAAACACCATATATTTT. This sequence encodes CASSSRATTGGAGNTIYF. Drawing the rest from reference TRBV5-4 and TRBJ1-3, the complete variable domain is ETGVTQSPTHLIKTRGQQVTLRCSSQSGHNTVSWYQQALGQGPQFIFQYYREEENGRGNFPPRFSGLQFPNYSSELNVNALELDDSALYLCASSSRATTGGAGNTIYFGEGSWLTVV.

The genes are TRBV10-3 and TRBJ2-3, with D unresolved. Trimming removed 6 bases from V and 2 bases from J, with 9 bases in between. Germline V CDR1 and CDR2: ENHRY, SYGVKD. The CDR3 consists of 13 residues. The CDR3 sequence: CAIRTPDTDTQYF. The DNA of the CDR3 is TGTGCCATCAGGACCCCGGACACAGATACGCAGTATTTT.

The chain recombines TRBV29-1 with TRBJ2-3; no clear D. The CDR3 is 10 residues long. Between the trimmed V and J ends, which lost 7 bases and 7 bases, there was a span of 9 bases. Germline V gene sequence: CDR1 SQVTM, CDR2 ANQGSEA. As DNA, the CDR3 is TGCAGCGCGACGGGCTATACGCAGTATTTT. Translation: CSATGYTQYF.

The CDR3 spells CASSYSEDTQYF. CDR3 in DNA: TGTGCCAGCAGCTACTCGGAAGATACGCAGTATTTT. The chain couples TRBV2 to TRBJ2-3; D is unresolved. The V end lost 6 bases, the J end lost 5 bases, and 9 bases lay between the germline ends. The CDR3 runs 12 residues. CDR1 is SNHLY and CDR2 is FYNNEI in the germline V gene.